These 3 T cell receptor beta chains share one sample of origin, sequenced in a study of OX40 agonist ivuxolimab in advanced cancers. Data came from immunoSEQ multiplex PCR; TCRdb stores just in-frame clones and leaves some out. The repertoire has some 48,000 clones, 79% of them found once; the top ten carry 1.5% to 2%. The material was CD4+ or CD8+ T cells sorted from blood, obtained in a trial of the OX40 agonist ivuxolimab. These receptors all stem from an adult with an advanced solid tumor such as melanoma, head and neck, liver or kidney cancer.

The V and J genes are TRBV2 and TRBJ2-2; TRBD2 is a possible D gene (5 bases). Germline-derived CDR1 and CDR2 are SNHLY and FYNNEI. Deletions cut 2 bases from V and 1 base from J, with 11 bases between. This CDR3 is built from 16 residues. CDR3 sequence: CASSERGLENTGELFF. In DNA, the CDR3 is TGTGCCAGCAGTGAAAGAGGGTTGGAGAACACCGGGGAGCTGTTTTTT.

This clone turned up a few times. The chain is built from TRBV30 and TRBJ1-6; D gene ambiguous. This CDR3 region has 14 residues. The ends were cut back, 0 bases at V and 8 bases at J, with 11 bases in the middle. In germline, CDR1 is GTSNPN, CDR2 SVGIG (reference sequence). The CDR3 reads CAWSVPGEDSPLHF. CDR3 coding DNA: TGTGCCTGGAGTGTACCAGGAGAGGATTCACCCCTCCACTTT.

In DNA form, the CDR3 reads TGTGCCAGCAGTGAGACAGGGGCTGGGTACGAGCAGTACTTC. It encodes CASSETGAGYEQYF. This rearrangement joins TRBV6-1 to TRBJ2-7; 8 nucleotides agree with TRBD1. This CDR3 spans 14 amino acids. Germline V gene lookup returns CDR1 MNHNS and CDR2 SASEGT. Trimming cost V 3 bases and J 4 bases; bases outside gene matches: 5.